This T cell receptor beta chain emerged from a study of T cell responses to AZD1222 COVID-19 vaccine. Study-wide results and caveats: Most donors were white British and more were female, and clonal diversity was possibly underestimated. Seropositive status at baseline applied to only 5 to 7 AZD1222 recipients. Spike-specific TCR breadth rose after two AZD1222 doses, and depth rose as well.

TCRdb's table, derived via immunoSEQ multiplex PCR, lists solely in-frame clones and lacks some. This sample carries 58,000 or so clones, roughly 84% of them seen once, and the ten largest clones take approximately 7.4%. CDR3 length: 14 amino acids. Germline loops: CDR1 MDHEN, CDR2 SYDVKM. V was pared by 7 bases and J by 7 bases, with 16 bases between. Of note for this clone: The antigen is not known.

The sequence was obtained from an adult in good health. V usage is TRBV28 and J usage is TRBJ2-2; D may be TRBD2 (7 bases). Here the sequenced sample was peripheral blood, taken on day 0 of AZD1222 vaccination. CDR3 sequence (DNA): TGTGCCAGCACCCTCCGGGGGGCCGGCGGGGAGCTGTTTTTT. Protein product: CASTLRGAGGELFF.